This T cell receptor beta chain emerged from a study of neurological immune-mediated disorders. Time point reported: longitudinal time-point 1 (baseline). The CDR3 has 14 residues. CDR1 is SGHRS, CDR2 YFSETQ, per germline. Germline trimming cut 5 bases from V and 4 bases from J; bases unmatched to any gene: 5. This clonotype occurred many times. The cDNA came from 5'RACE, which used 10-nucleotide random UMIs. TCRdb analysed the 5' RACE reads with MiXCR anew, one entry per CDR3 protein. The profile covers tens of thousands of distinct CDR3 sequences, with roughly 15% appearing a single time and about 4.6% taken by the ten largest.

This chain joins TRBV5-1 and TRBJ2-3, with 9 bases lining up with TRBD1. The receptor was derived from a female donor with HTLV-1-associated myelopathy (HAM/TSP). Specimen: PBMCs. The CDR3 loop is CASSQGQGPDTQYF. In DNA, the CDR3 is TGCGCCAGCAGTCAGGGACAGGGCCCAGATACGCAGTATTTT.